These T cell receptor beta chains were read from a single sample in a study of blood T cell repertoires in COVID-19. Sequenced by immunoSEQ multiplex PCR; TCRdb stores in-frame clones only, minus some. Here the sample spans about 81,000 clones, 90% to 95% being singletons. Sequencing was carried out using peripheral blood. All receptors come from a human donor with active COVID-19. The donor label of this sample is uncertain. The CDR3 runs from the conserved cysteine through the conserved F or W. The D gene is left open where the match is weak. Clone size, where shown, is once, few, many, or a class for clones that have expanded.

V	J	size	D	DNA	CDR3
TRBV19	TRBJ2-7	NA	TRBD1	TGTGCCAGTAGTACTGGACAGGGGGCTTACGAGCAGTACTTC	CASSTGQGAYEQYF
TRBV2	TRBJ2-3	NA	TRBD1	TGTGCCAGCAGGATAGGACAGGGGGCAGATACGCAGTATTTT	CASRIGQGADTQYF
TRBV20-1	TRBJ1-3	NA	NA	TGCAGTGCTAGTAGAGGGGGTCAGGGAAACACCATATATTTT	CSASRGGQGNTIYF
TRBV3-1/TRBV3-2	TRBJ1-5	few	NA	TGTGCCAGCAGCAACCTACCCCCGGGGGAGAGCAATCAGCCCCAGCATTTT	CASSNLPPGESNQPQHF
TRBV7-2	TRBJ1-4	NA	TRBD1	TGTGCCAGCAGCTTGACCGGAACCGGGACAGGGCATGAAAAACTGTTTTTT	CASSLTGTGTGHEKLFF
TRBV5-5	TRBJ2-7	NA	NA	TGTGCCAGCAGCGAGGAGTTGGGCAGGGGCGACGAGCAGTACTTC	CASSEELGRGDEQYF
TRBV7-2	TRBJ2-7	NA	NA	TGTGCCAGCAGCTTAGAACTTCTCTCCTACGAGCAGTACTTC	CASSLELLSYEQYF
TRBV10-3	TRBJ1-4	NA	NA	TGTGCCATCAGCCTGGGGCCGAACGAAAAACTGTTTTTT	CAISLGPNEKLFF
TRBV6-2/TRBV6-3	TRBJ2-1	NA	TRBD2	TGTGCCAGCAGTTACTCGTTCGGCAGCGGGGGTTTTAATGAGCAGTTCTTC	CASSYSFGSGGFNEQFF
TRBV6-5	TRBJ2-7	once	TRBD2	TGTGCCAGCAATTCAGCGGGAGTCCCCTACGAGCAGTACTTC	CASNSAGVPYEQYF
TRBV5-6	TRBJ2-3	NA	TRBD2	TGTGCCAGCATCCTGACTAGCGGGAGTCCCACAGATACGCAGTATTTT	CASILTSGSPTDTQYF
TRBV19	TRBJ2-1	NA	NA	TGTGCCACCCTCATCGATATCGGCGGAGCCTACAATGAGCAGTTCTTC	CATLIDIGGAYNEQFF
TRBV10-3	TRBJ2-7	NA	NA	TGTGCCATCAGTAGCATCTCCTACGAGCAGTACTTC	CAISSISYEQYF
TRBV6-1	TRBJ2-1	NA	TRBD2	TGTGCCAGCAGTGATAGCGGGGCCCGCTACAATGAGCAGTTCTTC	CASSDSGARYNEQFF
TRBV6-4	TRBJ2-5	NA	NA	TGTGCCAGCTCCCGGATCATGGGGGGGCGAGAGACCCAGTACTTC	CASSRIMGGRETQYF
TRBV4-3	TRBJ2-7	NA	NA	TGCGCCAGCAGCCAAGACAGGGGCTACGAGCAGTACTTC	CASSQDRGYEQYF
TRBV18	TRBJ1-3	NA	TRBD1	TGTGCCAGCTCACCCCTCACAGGGGGCGGAAACACCATATATTTT	CASSPLTGGGNTIYF
TRBV27	TRBJ2-1	NA	NA	TGTGCCAGCAGTTCCGCGACTAGCTCCTACAATGAGCAGTTCTTC	CASSSATSSYNEQFF
TRBV5-4	TRBJ2-1	once	NA	TGTGCCAGCAGCTCGATCCCTGGGCTCCATGAGCAGTTCTTC	CASSSIPGLHEQFF
TRBV7-2	TRBJ2-7	NA	TRBD2	TGTGCCAGCAGCCGGGGGGGGCGGGAGCCTCGCGAGCAGTACTTC	CASSRGGREPREQYF
TRBV6-5	TRBJ2-7	NA	TRBD2	TGTGCCAGCAGTTACTCTGGCGGGAGCTCCTACGAGCAGTACTTC	CASSYSGGSSYEQYF
TRBV27	TRBJ2-7	NA	TRBD1	TGTGCCAGCAGTTTACCGGACAGGTTCGACGAGCAGTACTTC	CASSLPDRFDEQYF
TRBV11-2	TRBJ2-7	NA	TRBD1	TGTGCCAGCAGCTTTGACAGGGGGCGGTACGAGCAGTACTTC	CASSFDRGRYEQYF
TRBV14	TRBJ2-7	NA	NA	TGTGCCAGCAGCCAAGTTATTCGGGACTCCTACGAGCAGTACTTC	CASSQVIRDSYEQYF
TRBV19	TRBJ2-1	NA	TRBD2	TGTGCCAGTACTTTGAAGCGGGGGGCCTCCTACAATGAGCAGTTCTTC	CASTLKRGASYNEQFF
TRBV18	TRBJ1-6	NA	NA	TGTGCCAGCTCCCTGACAGAAAATAATTCACCCCTCCACTTT	CASSLTENNSPLHF
TRBV19	TRBJ1-2	NA	NA	TGTGCCAGTACTCCTCCCAATACACGGGCTAACTATGGCTACACCTTC	CASTPPNTRANYGYTF
TRBV7-9	TRBJ1-6	NA	NA	TGTGCCAGCAGCCTCCCAACCTGGACAGAAGATAATTCACCCCTCCACTTT	CASSLPTWTEDNSPLHF
TRBV18	TRBJ2-4	NA	NA	TGTGCCAGCTCACCACAAGTGGTTGGGGCAGCCAAAAACATTCAGTACTTC	CASSPQVVGAAKNIQYF
TRBV12-3/TRBV12-4	TRBJ2-5	NA	NA	TGTGCCAGCAGTTTCCGGGGTATAGAGACCCAGTACTTC	CASSFRGIETQYF
TRBV5-1	TRBJ2-1	NA	NA	TGCGCCAGCAGCTTGGCCGGTTCCGACAATGAGCAGTTCTTC	CASSLAGSDNEQFF
TRBV19	TRBJ2-1	NA	TRBD2	TGTGCCAGTAGTAGCGGGAGAGGGCAGGGAAACGGAAAGAAGCAGTTCTTC	CASSSGRGQGNGKKQFF
TRBV3-1/TRBV3-2	TRBJ2-3	NA	TRBD2	TGTGCCAGCAGCCAAGATAGGCGGGGGGGCACAGATACGCAGTATTTT	CASSQDRRGGTDTQYF
TRBV15	TRBJ2-7	NA	NA	TGTGCCACCAGCAGAGTATCGGGTAGCGGAGCCTCCTACGAGCAGTACTTC	CATSRVSGSGASYEQYF
TRBV29-1	TRBJ1-1	NA	NA	TGCAGCGTTGAAGAGGCGGGACCCTTAACTCAAGCTTTCTTT	CSVEEAGPLTQAFF
TRBV6-5	TRBJ1-6	NA	NA	TGTGCCAGCCACGGGGGGGGCAATGGTTCACCCCTCCACTTT	CASHGGGNGSPLHF
TRBV7-2	TRBJ2-7	NA	TRBD2	TGTGCCAGCAGGGCAGCGGGGGCATACGAGCAGTACTTC	CASRAAGAYEQYF
TRBV7-9	TRBJ2-2	NA	TRBD2	TGTGCCAGCAGCGAGACTAGCGGGGGGTTGTACACCGGGGAGCTGTTTTTT	CASSETSGGLYTGELFF
TRBV24-1	TRBJ2-3	NA	TRBD2	TGTGCCACCAGTGGAGGGGGCGTGGGCGGGAGGGCCTTTACAGATACGCAGTATTTT	CATSGGGVGGRAFTDTQYF
TRBV7-9	TRBJ1-5	NA	NA	TGTGCCAGCAGCTTACGTGGAAGGTCCGGGGGGATTCAGCCCCAGCATTTT	CASSLRGRSGGIQPQHF
TRBV18	TRBJ2-7	NA	TRBD1	TGTGCCAGCTCAAGGGACAGGACACTCGAGCAGTACTTC	CASSRDRTLEQYF